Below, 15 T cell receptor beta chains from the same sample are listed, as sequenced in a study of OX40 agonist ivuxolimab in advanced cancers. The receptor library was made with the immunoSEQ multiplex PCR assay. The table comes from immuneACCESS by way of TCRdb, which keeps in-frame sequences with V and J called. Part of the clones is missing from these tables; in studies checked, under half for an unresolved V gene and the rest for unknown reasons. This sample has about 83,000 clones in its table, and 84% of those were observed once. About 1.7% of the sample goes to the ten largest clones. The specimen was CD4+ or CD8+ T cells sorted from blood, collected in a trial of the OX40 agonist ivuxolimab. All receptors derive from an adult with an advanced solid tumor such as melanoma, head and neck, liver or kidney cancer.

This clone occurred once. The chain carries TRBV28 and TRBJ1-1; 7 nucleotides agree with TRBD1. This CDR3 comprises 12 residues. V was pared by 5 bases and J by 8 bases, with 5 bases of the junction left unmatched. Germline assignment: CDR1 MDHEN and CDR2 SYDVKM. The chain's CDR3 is CASSVDRDEAFF. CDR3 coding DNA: TGTGCCAGCAGTGTTGACAGGGACGAAGCTTTCTTT.

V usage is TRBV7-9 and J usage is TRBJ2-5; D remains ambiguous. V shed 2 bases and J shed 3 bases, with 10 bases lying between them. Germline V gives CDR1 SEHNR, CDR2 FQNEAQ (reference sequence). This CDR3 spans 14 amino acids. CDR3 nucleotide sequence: TGTGCCAGCAGCTTACTAGATACCGAAGAGACCCAGTACTTC. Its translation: CASSLLDTEETQYF.

CDR3 DNA: TGTGCCAGCAGTTTAGCTCAGGGAGGGGCCAACGTCCTGACTTTC. Its protein is CASSLAQGGANVLTF. The chain employs TRBV28 and TRBJ2-6, with a weak D call TRBD1 (5 bases). This CDR3 has 15 amino acids. V gave up 2 bases and J gave up 4 bases, with 9 bases separating them. From germline, CDR1 is MDHEN and CDR2 SYDVKM.

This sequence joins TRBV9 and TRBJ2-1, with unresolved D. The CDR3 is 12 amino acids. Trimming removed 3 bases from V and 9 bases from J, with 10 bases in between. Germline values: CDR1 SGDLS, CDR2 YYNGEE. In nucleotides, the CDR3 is TGTGCCAGCAGCGCAGATTATAGTGAGCAGTTCTTC. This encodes CASSADYSEQFF. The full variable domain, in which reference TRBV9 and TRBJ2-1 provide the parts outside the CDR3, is DSGVTQTPKHLITATGQRVTLRCSPRSGDLSVYWYQQSLDQGLQFLIQYYNGEERAKGNILERFSAQQFPDLHSELNLSSLELGDSALYFCASSADYSEQFFGPGTRLTVL.

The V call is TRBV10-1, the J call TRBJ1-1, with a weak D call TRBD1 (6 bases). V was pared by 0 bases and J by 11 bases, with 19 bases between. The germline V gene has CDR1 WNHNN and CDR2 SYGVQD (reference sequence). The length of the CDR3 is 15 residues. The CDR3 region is CASSESRGRGGGAFF. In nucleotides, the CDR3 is TGCGCCAGCAGTGAGTCAAGGGGGAGGGGTGGAGGGGCTTTCTTT.

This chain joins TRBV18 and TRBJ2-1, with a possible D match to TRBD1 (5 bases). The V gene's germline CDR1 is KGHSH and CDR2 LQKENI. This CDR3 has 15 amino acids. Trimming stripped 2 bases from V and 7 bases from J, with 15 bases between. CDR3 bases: TGTGCCAGCTCACCAGACAGTACGCGCTCTAATGAGCAGTTCTTC. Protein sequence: CASSPDSTRSNEQFF.

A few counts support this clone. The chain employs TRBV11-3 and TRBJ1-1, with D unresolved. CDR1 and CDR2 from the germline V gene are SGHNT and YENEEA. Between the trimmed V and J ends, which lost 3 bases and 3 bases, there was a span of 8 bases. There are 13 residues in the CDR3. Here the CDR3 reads CASSLEGHTEAFF. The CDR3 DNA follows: TGTGCCAGCAGCTTGGAAGGGCACACTGAAGCTTTCTTT.

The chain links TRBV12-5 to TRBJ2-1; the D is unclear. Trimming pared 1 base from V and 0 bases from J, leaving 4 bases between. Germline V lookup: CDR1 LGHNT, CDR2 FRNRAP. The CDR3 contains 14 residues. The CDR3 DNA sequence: TGTGCTAGTGGTTTGGACGGCTCCTACAATGAGCAGTTCTTC. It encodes CASGLDGSYNEQFF.

CDR3 residues: CASSFRVGGNEQFF. As DNA, the CDR3 is TGTGCCAGCAGCTTCAGGGTGGGGGGCAATGAGCAGTTCTTC. The rearrangement joins TRBV9 to TRBJ2-1, with D possibly TRBD2 on 6 matching bases. CDR1 and CDR2 (germline): SGDLS, YYNGEE. Trimming pared 4 bases from V and 6 bases from J, leaving 14 bases between. This CDR3 has 14 residues.

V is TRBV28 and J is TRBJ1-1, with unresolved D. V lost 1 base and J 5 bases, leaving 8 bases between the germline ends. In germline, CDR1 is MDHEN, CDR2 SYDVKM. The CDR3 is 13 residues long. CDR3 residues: CASSLSGDTEAFF. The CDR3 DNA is TGTGCCAGCAGTTTATCTGGGGATACTGAAGCTTTCTTT.

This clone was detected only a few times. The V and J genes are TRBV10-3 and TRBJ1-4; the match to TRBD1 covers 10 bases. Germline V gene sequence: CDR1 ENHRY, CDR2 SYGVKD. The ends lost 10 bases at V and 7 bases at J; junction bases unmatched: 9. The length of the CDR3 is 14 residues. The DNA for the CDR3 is TGTGCCACCTGCCAGACAGGGGGCGCTGAAAAACTGTTTTTT. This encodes CATCQTGGAEKLFF.

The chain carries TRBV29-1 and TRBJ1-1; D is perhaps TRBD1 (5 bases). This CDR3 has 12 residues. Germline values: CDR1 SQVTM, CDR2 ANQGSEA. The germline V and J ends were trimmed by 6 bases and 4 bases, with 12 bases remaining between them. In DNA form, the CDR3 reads TGCAGCGTGACCCGGGGACTCACTGAAGCTTTCTTT. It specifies CSVTRGLTEAFF.

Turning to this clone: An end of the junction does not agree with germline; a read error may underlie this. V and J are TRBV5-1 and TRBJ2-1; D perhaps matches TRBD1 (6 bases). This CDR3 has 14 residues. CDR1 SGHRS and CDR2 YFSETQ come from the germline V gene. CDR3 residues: CASGLDSWGNEQFF. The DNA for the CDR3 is TGCGCCAGCGGCTTGGACAGTTGGGGGAATGAGCAGTTCTTC.

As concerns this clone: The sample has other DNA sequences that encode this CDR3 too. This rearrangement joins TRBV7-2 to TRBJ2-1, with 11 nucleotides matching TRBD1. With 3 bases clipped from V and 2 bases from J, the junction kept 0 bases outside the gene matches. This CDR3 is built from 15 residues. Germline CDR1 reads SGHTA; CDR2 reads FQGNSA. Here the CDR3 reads CASSLGQGAYNEQFF. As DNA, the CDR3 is TGTGCCAGCAGCTTGGGACAGGGGGCCTACAATGAGCAGTTCTTC.

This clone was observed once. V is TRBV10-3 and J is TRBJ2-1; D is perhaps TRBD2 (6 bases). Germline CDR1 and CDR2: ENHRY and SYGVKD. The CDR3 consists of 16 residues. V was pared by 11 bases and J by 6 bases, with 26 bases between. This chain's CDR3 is CAVQTGSNSEGNEQFF. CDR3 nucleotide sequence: TGTGCCGTTCAAACCGGGTCAAATTCGGAGGGCAATGAGCAGTTCTTC.